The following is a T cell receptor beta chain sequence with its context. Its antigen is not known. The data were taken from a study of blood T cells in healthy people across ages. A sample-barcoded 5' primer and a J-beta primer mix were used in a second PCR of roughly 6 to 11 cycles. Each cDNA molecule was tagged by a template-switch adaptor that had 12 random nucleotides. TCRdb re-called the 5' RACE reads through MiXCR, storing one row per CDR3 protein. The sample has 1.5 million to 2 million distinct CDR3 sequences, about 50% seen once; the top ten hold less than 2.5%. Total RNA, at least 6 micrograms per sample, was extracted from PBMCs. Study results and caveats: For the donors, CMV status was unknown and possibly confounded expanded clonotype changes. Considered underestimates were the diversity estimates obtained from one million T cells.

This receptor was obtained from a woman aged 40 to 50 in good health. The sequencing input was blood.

CDR3 loop: CASSSFLWRTSSYNEQYF. The CDR3 DNA is TGTGCCAGCAGCTCTTTTTTATGGCGAACGAGCTCCTACAATGAGCAGTACTTC. The rearrangement uses TRBV7-2 and TRBJ2-1; D is ambiguous. Matching the DNA end better, TRBJ2-7 makes the J call doubtful. CDR3 length: 18 residues. Germline V gene data show CDR1 as SGHTA and CDR2 as FQGNSA.